This T cell receptor beta chain originates from a study of blood T cell repertoires in COVID-19. Turning to the study itself: Sites in the United States, Italy and Spain provided acute and convalescent COVID-19 samples.

CDR3 length equals 16 residues. With 0 bases removed from V and 0 bases from J, the gap between germline ends came to 11 bases. Germline loops: CDR1 LNHDA, CDR2 SQIVND (reference sequence). The data were produced by immunoSEQ multiplex PCR, yet TCRdb's version contains in-frame clones alone and is incomplete. Among around 31,000 clones, roughly 92% were seen once, and the ten largest hold 3% to 4.5%. This chain joins TRBV19 and TRBJ1-2; tentatively, D is TRBD1 (6 bases). This receptor was taken from a man in his 60s with acute or convalescent COVID-19. Sequenced material: peripheral blood. The CDR3 DNA reads as TGTGCCAGTAGTATAGAATTGACAGGCGCTAACTATGGCTACACCTTC. Amino acid sequence: CASSIELTGANYGYTF.